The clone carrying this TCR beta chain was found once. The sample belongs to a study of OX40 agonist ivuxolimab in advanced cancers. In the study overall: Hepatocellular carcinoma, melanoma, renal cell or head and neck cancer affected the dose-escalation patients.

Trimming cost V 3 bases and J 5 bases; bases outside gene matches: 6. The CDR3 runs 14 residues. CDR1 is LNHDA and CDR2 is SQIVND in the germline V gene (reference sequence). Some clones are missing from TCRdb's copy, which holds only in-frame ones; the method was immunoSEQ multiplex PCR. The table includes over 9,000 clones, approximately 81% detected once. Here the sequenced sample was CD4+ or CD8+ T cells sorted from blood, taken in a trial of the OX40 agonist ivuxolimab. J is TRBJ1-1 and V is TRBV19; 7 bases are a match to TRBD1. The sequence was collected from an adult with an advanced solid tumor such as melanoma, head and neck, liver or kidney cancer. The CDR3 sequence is CASSMMAGQTEAFF. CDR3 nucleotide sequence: TGTGCCAGTAGTATGATGGCGGGACAGACTGAAGCTTTCTTT.